One sample yielded the 18 T cell receptor beta chains listed below, sequenced in a study of T cells after yellow fever vaccination. One entry per CDR3 protein, called by TCRdb with MiXCR from the 5' RACE reads. The profile shows hundreds of thousands of distinct CDR3 sequences, around 20% of them singletons. Sequenced material: PBMCs, taken before the yellow fever booster vaccination. The receptors derive from a man aged 18 to 30 who received the YFV17D yellow fever vaccine.

The chain carries TRBV15 and TRBJ2-2; D is ambiguous. The CDR3 sequence is 13 residues long. V was cut by 0 bases and J by 2 bases, with 1 base left in between. Germline CDR1 and CDR2: LNHNV and YYDKDF (reference sequence). The CDR3 reads CATSRDNTGELFF. The DNA for the CDR3 is TGTGCCACCAGCAGAGACAACACCGGGGAGCTGTTTTTT.

This clonotype was detected only a few times. CDR3 DNA sequence: TGTGCCAGCCGAGGGAGGCAGGGCCAAGAGACCCAGTACTTC. Protein sequence: CASRGRQGQETQYF. This rearrangement joins TRBV7-2 to TRBJ2-5, with D possibly TRBD2 on 6 matching bases. Trimming left V 8 bases short and J 1 base short, with 14 bases between. The CDR3 has 14 residues. The germline V gene has CDR1 SGHTA and CDR2 FQGNSA.

This clonotype came up once. This sequence joins TRBV14 and TRBJ2-5; 13 bases are a match to TRBD2. Germline CDR1 reads SGHDN; CDR2 reads FVKESK. This CDR3 is 15 amino acids long. With V trimmed by 5 bases and J by 4 bases, 4 bases remained unmatched. The CDR3 DNA reads as TGTGCCAGCAGCGCGCGACTAGCGGGAGGAGAGACCCAGTACTTC. Amino acids: CASSARLAGGETQYF.

The chain joins TRBV12-3 or TRBV12-4 to TRBJ2-1; D possibly corresponds to TRBD1 (6 bases). The CDR3 spans 17 residues. V was shortened by 0 bases and J by 3 bases, with 15 bases between the two germline ends. DNA for the CDR3: TGTGCCAGCAGTTTAGCGGCCCGACAGGCTGTCTACAATGAGCAGTTCTTC. Protein product: CASSLAARQAVYNEQFF.

The sample holds a few counts of this clonotype. The rearrangement links TRBV15 to TRBJ1-5; D not resolved. Trimming removed 0 bases from V and 6 bases from J, with 3 bases in between. Germline values: CDR1 LNHNV, CDR2 YYDKDF (reference sequence). The CDR3 spans 12 residues. In DNA, the CDR3 is TGTGCCACCAGCAGAGACGGTCAGCCCCAGCATTTT. It codes for CATSRDGQPQHF. The whole variable domain, remainder taken from reference TRBV15 and TRBJ1-5, is DAMVIQNPRYQVTQFGKPVTLSCSQTLNHNVMYWYQQKSSQAPKLLFHYYDKDFNNEADTPDNFQSRRPNTSFCFLDIRSPGLGDTAMYLCATSRDGQPQHFGDGTRLSIL.

The genes are TRBV16 and TRBJ2-1, with TRBD1 matching over 7 bases. This CDR3 has 12 amino acids. J gave up 12 bases and V 3 bases, and 5 bases lay outside the gene matches. Germline values: CDR1 KGHSY, CDR2 FQNENV. In nucleotides, the CDR3 is TGTGCCAGCAGCCAGACAGGGTTTCGGCAGTTCTTC. Encoded protein: CASSQTGFRQFF.

This chain connects TRBV5-1 to TRBJ1-1, with D perhaps TRBD1 (5 bases). The CDR3 is 16 residues long. CDR1 SGHRS and CDR2 YFSETQ come from the germline V gene. Deletions cut 0 bases from V and 4 bases from J, with 16 bases between. In nucleotides, the CDR3 is TGCGCCAGCAGCTTGGAAACACACTATCAGGGCACTGAAGCTTTCTTT. This encodes CASSLETHYQGTEAFF.

This clonotype appeared a few times. The rearrangement uses TRBV7-9 and TRBJ2-1, with 8 nucleotides matching TRBD2. V shed 5 bases and J 2 bases; nucleotides not matched to a gene: 5. Germline assignment: CDR1 SEHNR and CDR2 FQNEAQ (reference sequence). The CDR3 runs to 15 residues. The CDR3 loop reads CASSLRGGPYNEQFF. The CDR3 DNA is TGTGCCAGCAGCCTCCGGGGGGGCCCCTACAATGAGCAGTTCTTC.

The V call is TRBV20-1, the J call TRBJ2-7, with 8 bases identical to TRBD2. Germline V lookup: CDR1 DFQATT, CDR2 SNEGSKA (reference sequence). The CDR3 has 16 amino acids. V shed 0 bases, J shed 3 bases, and the junction held 10 bases outside the gene matches. The CDR3 spells CSARDRGGENFYEQYV. DNA of the CDR3: TGCAGTGCTAGAGATCGGGGGGGCGAGAACTTCTACGAGCAGTACGTC.

The chain joins TRBV9 to TRBJ2-5, with 8 bases fitting TRBD1. Germline V gene data show CDR1 as SGDLS and CDR2 as YYNGEE. This CDR3 spans 14 amino acids. The trim removed 2 bases at V and 5 bases at J, leaving 5 bases unmatched. CDR3 in amino acids: CASSVTGARETQYF. The CDR3 DNA is TGTGCCAGCAGCGTGACAGGGGCAAGGGAGACCCAGTACTTC.

This clonotype has only a few counts. The rearrangement joins TRBV12-3 or TRBV12-4 to TRBJ1-1; D is ambiguous. There are 11 residues in the CDR3. Trimming stripped 10 bases from V and 0 bases from J, with 6 bases between. This CDR3 is CATRMNTEAFF. CDR3 sequence (DNA): TGTGCCACAAGAATGAACACTGAAGCTTTCTTT.

The V call is TRBV7-9, the J call TRBJ2-7, with D possibly called TRBD1 or TRBD2 (6 bases each). Germline V gene lookup returns CDR1 SEHNR and CDR2 FQNEAQ (reference sequence). Trimming pared 5 bases from V and 5 bases from J, leaving 16 bases between. The CDR3 is made up of 14 amino acids. Written as DNA, the CDR3 is TGTGCCAGCAGCACACAGGTCGGGGGCAACGAGCAGTACGTC. The encoded protein is CASSTQVGGNEQYV.

Only a few counts were recorded for this clonotype. The CDR3 nucleotides read TGTGCCAGCAGTATTAACAGGGCCTACGAGCAGTACTTC. This translates into CASSINRAYEQYF. The genes are TRBV6-5 and TRBJ2-7; TRBD1 might be the D (6 bases). V shed 5 bases and J shed 2 bases, with 10 bases lying between them. The CDR3 loop spans 13 amino acids. Germline assignment: CDR1 MNHEY and CDR2 SVGAGI.

This clonotype was seen a few times. The chain recombines TRBV27 with TRBJ1-1, with D uncertain. Germline V lookup: CDR1 MNHEY, CDR2 SMNVEV (reference sequence). This CDR3 region has 13 residues. With 2 bases removed from V and 7 bases from J, the gap between germline ends came to 11 bases. CDR3 bases: TGTGCCAGCAGTTTAGGCCCCGGGATTGAAGCTTTCTTT. Its translation: CASSLGPGIEAFF.

This clonotype was detected only a few times. The V call is TRBV5-4, the J call TRBJ2-3; D is possibly TRBD1 (6 bases). The germline gives CDR1 SGHNT, CDR2 YYREEE (reference sequence). This CDR3 comprises 14 residues. V was trimmed by 3 bases and J by 1 base, leaving 9 bases between them. CDR3 sequence: CASSWDKRTDTQYF. CDR3 sequence (DNA): TGTGCCAGCAGCTGGGACAAACGCACAGATACGCAGTATTTT.

This clonotype was detected only a few times. J is TRBJ1-1 and V is TRBV5-4; D remains ambiguous. V gave up 0 bases and J gave up 1 base, with 10 bases separating them. There are 15 residues in the CDR3. Germline V gene lookup returns CDR1 SGHNT and CDR2 YYREEE (reference sequence). The chain's CDR3 is CASSLEVWENTEAFF. The CDR3 DNA reads TGTGCCAGCAGCTTGGAGGTGTGGGAGAACACTGAAGCTTTCTTT.

The genes are TRBV12-3 or TRBV12-4 and TRBJ1-1; D is unclear. This CDR3 has 13 residues. Trimming took off 5 bases at V and 0 bases at J, with 7 bases between the two ends. In nucleotides, the CDR3 is TGTGCCAGCAGTGCGTACATGAACACTGAAGCTTTCTTT. Its translation is CASSAYMNTEAFF.

This chain joins TRBV5-1 and TRBJ2-6; no firm D call. Germline CDR1 and CDR2: SGHRS and YFSETQ. The CDR3 spans 15 residues. V shed 6 bases and J shed 1 base, with 11 bases lying between them. The CDR3 spells CASTSSLSGANVLTF. In DNA form, the CDR3 reads TGCGCCAGCACCAGTTCCCTGTCTGGGGCCAACGTCCTGACTTTC.